This TCR beta chain was identified in a study of blood T cells in healthy people across ages (dated by TCRdb to the mid-2010s). Regarding the study in general: In model experiments, template switching captured about one uniquely barcoded TCR beta cDNA molecule for every two T cells. Age-related changes in TCR beta repertoire diversity were measured in the study by deep sequencing normalized with unique cDNA molecular identifiers. The donors were split into four age groups: young (average around 17 years), middle-aged (about 40), aged (roughly 65) and long-lived (under 90). Donors of different ages were randomly distributed across sequencing lanes to avoid experimental bias. Using the same blood draw, the study looked at two additional independent replicas of 1 million unique cDNA reads for two donors, one aged 18 to 29 and the other aged 80 or older.

The V end loses 4 bases and the J end loses 5 bases, and a stretch of 15 bases separates them. The CDR1 and CDR2 encoded by the germline V gene (reference sequence) are DFQATT and SNEGSKA. The CDR3 starts with the cysteine, ends with the phenylalanine, and has 14 residues. Solely the CDR3 DNA is kept, with 42 bases framed from the first base. The roughly 39 donors, aged about 6 to 90 years, were systemically healthy Caucasian individuals from Russia. Each donor gave ten milliliters of peripheral blood, collected into EDTA-treated Vacutainer tubes. Ficoll-Paque density-gradient centrifugation was used to isolate PBMCs, with at least 6.5 million per sample. Total RNA, at least 6 micrograms per sample, was extracted from PBMCs with Trizol reagent. For every donor, an aliquot of PBMCs went through flow cytometry to measure the percentages of naive CD45RAhigh/CD27high T cells. This clonotype turned up a few times. There is no known antigen for this receptor. The input lacks base qualities; no much larger clone sits a single base away.

Results the study describes overall, beyond this receptor: Bulk unsorted PBMC profiling prevented conclusive comparison of naive and antigen-experienced compartments. As age increased, observed TCR beta diversity per million T cells dropped in a roughly linear way, and a significant reduction was already evident by age roughly 40. There was a strong correlation between observed TCR beta diversity and the percentage of naive T cells measured by flow cytometry. Total diversity estimates from one million sequenced T cells were considered lower bounds and underestimates. Donor CMV infection status was unknown, potentially confounding age-related changes in expanded clonotypes. Compared with the aged group, more naive CD4+ T cells, fewer expanded clones and increased TCR diversity were shown by the long-lived group, suggesting age selection.

Libraries were prepared through 5' RACE. These reads were obtained on an Illumina HiSeq 2500. The second PCR ran for about 7 to 11 cycles and used a J-beta primer mix along with a sample-barcoded 5' primer. Each TCR beta cDNA molecule received a unique molecular identifier from a template-switch 5' adaptor carrying 12 random nucleotides. Each sample yielded at least 2.5 million CDR3-containing paired-end reads. First-strand cDNA was synthesized from all RNA with the Mint cDNA synthesis kit, primed by a TRBC-specific oligonucleotide. Following uracil-DNA glycosylase treatment, a first 18-cycle PCR with universal primers M1SS and BC2_uni_R was performed on all cDNA. On the study's bioinformatics: For normalization, 1 million high-quality reads were randomly selected from each sample, with every read carrying a distinct molecular identifier. Reads with shared molecular identifiers were discarded instead of being binned into consensus sequences. MiTCR, with a Q25 quality threshold and the strictest error-elimination algorithm, was used for CDR3 identification, clonotype clustering and error correction. A nonparametric unseen species model using Euler transformation provided a lower-bound estimate of total TCR beta diversity. TCRdb's own reprocessing of the public reads used fastp at Q25 and MiXCR and kept productive beta chains. When rows share a CDR3 protein, they turn into one entry using the most common DNA and genes. The V and J calls, along with clone size, are taken from TCRdb and not from the paper's own processing. The sample data list about 1,800,000 distinct CDR3 sequences, and 28% of these were observed just once. More than 6% of the sample is taken by the ten largest.

The V and J segments used are TRBV20-1 and TRBJ2-4, with a weak D call of TRBD1 (5 bases match). This clonotype was obtained from a woman aged 30 to 39 in good health. Sequenced input: blood. This receptor has the CDR3 CSATNRRFENIQYF. The DNA reads as follows: TGCAGTGCTACAAACAGGCGGTTCGAAAACATTCAGTACTTC.